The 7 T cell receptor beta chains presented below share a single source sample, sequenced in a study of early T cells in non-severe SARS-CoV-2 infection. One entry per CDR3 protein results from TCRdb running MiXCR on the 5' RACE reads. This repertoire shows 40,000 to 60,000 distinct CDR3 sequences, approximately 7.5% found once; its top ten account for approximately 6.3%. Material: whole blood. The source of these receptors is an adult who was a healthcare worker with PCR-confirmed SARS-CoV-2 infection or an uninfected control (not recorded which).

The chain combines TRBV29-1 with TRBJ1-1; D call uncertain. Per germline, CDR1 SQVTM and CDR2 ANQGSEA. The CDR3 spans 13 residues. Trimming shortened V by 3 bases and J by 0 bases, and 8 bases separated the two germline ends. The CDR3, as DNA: TGCAGCGTTGAGCGGCCACTGAACACTGAAGCTTTCTTT. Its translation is CSVERPLNTEAFF.

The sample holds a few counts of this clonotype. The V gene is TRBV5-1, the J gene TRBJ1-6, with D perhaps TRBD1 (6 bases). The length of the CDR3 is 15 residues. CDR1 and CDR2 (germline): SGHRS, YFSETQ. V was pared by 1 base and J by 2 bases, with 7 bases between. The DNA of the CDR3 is TGCGCCAGCAGCTTGCGGGACACCTATAATTCACCCCTCCACTTT. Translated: CASSLRDTYNSPLHF.

The CDR3 sequence: CASTRGTEWGAFF. CDR3 DNA sequence: TGTGCCAGCACCAGAGGGACGGAGTGGGGGGCTTTCTTT. The chain carries TRBV28 and TRBJ1-1; possibly TRBD1 for D (5 bases). The germline V gene has CDR1 MDHEN and CDR2 SYDVKM. CDR3 size: 13 residues. Trimming cost V 7 bases and J 11 bases, with 20 bases left between them.

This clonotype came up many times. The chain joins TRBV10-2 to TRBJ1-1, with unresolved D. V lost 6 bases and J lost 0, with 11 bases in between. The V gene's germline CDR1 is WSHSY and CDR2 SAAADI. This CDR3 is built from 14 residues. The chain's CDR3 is CASRTTEMNTEAFF. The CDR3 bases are TGCGCCAGCAGAACCACGGAGATGAACACTGAAGCTTTCTTT.

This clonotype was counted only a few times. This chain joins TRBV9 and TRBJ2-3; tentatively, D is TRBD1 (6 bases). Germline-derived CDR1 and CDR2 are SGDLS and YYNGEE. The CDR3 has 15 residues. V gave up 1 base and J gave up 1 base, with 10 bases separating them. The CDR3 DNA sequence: TGTGCCAGCAGCGTACCAGGGGCGGGCACAGATACGCAGTATTTT. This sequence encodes CASSVPGAGTDTQYF.

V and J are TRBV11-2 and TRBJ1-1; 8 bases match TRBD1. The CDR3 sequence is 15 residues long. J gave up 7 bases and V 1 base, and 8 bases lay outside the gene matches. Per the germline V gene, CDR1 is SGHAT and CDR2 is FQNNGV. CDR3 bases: TGTGCCAGCAGCTTAGGCGCTACAGGGGGAGATGAAGCTTTCTTT. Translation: CASSLGATGGDEAFF.

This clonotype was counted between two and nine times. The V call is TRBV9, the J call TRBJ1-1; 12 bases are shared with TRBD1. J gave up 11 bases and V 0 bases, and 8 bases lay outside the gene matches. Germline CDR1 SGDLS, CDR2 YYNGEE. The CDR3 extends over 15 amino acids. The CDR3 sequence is CASSVAGTGGVGAFF. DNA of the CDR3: TGTGCCAGCAGCGTAGCCGGGACAGGGGGCGTAGGGGCTTTCTTT.